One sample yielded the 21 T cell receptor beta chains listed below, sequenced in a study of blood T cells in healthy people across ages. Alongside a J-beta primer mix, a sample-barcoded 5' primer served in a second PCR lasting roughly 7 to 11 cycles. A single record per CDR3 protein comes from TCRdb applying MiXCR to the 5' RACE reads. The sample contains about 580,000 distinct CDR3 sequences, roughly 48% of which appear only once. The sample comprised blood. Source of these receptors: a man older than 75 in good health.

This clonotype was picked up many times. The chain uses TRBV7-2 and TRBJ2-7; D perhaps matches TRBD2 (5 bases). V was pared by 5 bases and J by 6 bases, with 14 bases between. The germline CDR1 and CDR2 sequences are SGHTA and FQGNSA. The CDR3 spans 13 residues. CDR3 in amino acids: CASSPRTVGEQYF. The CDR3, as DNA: TGTGCCAGCAGCCCAAGGACTGTTGGCGAGCAGTACTTC.

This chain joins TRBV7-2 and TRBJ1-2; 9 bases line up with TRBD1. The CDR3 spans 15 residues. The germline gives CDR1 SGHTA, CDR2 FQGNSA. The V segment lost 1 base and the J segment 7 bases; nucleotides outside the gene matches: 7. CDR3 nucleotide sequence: TGTGCCAGCAGCTTAGTTACAGGGGGCTCCCTTGGCTACACCTTC. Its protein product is CASSLVTGGSLGYTF.

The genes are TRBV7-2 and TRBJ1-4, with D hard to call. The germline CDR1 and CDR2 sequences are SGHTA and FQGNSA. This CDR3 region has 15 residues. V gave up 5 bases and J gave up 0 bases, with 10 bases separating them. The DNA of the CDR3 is TGTGCCAGCAGCCCCCGGGCAGCAACTAATGAAAAACTGTTTTTT. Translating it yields CASSPRAATNEKLFF.

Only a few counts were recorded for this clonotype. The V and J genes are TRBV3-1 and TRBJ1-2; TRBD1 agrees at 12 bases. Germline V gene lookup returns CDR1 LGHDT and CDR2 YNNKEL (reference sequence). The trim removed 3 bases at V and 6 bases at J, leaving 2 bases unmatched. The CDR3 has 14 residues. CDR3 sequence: CASSQGQGADGYTF. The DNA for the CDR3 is TGTGCCAGCAGCCAGGGACAGGGGGCGGATGGCTACACCTTC.

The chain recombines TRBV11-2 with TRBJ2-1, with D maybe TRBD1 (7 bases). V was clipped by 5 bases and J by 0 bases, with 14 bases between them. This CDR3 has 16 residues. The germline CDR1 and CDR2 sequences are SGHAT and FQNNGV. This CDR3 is CASSLAGQSSYNEQFF. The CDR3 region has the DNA TGTGCCAGCAGCCTCGCGGGACAGAGCTCCTACAATGAGCAGTTCTTC.

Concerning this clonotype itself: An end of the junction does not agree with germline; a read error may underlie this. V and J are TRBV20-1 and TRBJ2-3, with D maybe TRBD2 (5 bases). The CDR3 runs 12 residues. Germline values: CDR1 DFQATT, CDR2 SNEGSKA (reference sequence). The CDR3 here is CSARGRGDTQYF. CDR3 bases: TGCAGTGCCAGAGGGAGAGGGGATACGCAGTATTTT.

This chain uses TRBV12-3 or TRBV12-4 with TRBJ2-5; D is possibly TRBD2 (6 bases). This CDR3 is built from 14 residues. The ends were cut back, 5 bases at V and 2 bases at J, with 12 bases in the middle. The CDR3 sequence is CASSPIAEQETQYF. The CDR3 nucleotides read TGTGCCAGCAGTCCAATAGCGGAACAAGAGACCCAGTACTTC.

CDR3 residues: CASRVLRGNNQPQHF. The DNA of the CDR3 is TGTGCCAGCAGAGTTCTCCGAGGGAACAATCAGCCCCAGCATTTT. This rearrangement joins TRBV2 to TRBJ1-5, with D unclear. CDR3 size: 15 residues. V lost 6 bases to trimming and J lost 3 bases, with 15 bases between them. The germline gives CDR1 SNHLY, CDR2 FYNNEI. Supplemented by reference TRBV2 and TRBJ1-5, the full variable domain reads EPEVTQTPSHQVTQMGQEVILRCVPISNHLYFYWYRQILGQKVEFLVSFYNNEISEKSEIFDDQFSVERPDGSNFTLKIRSTKLEDSAMYFCASRVLRGNNQPQHFGDGTRLSIL.

CDR3 nucleotide sequence: TGTGCCAGCACCAAACACGACTCTGGGGCCAACGTCCTGACTTTC. It yields the protein CASTKHDSGANVLTF. This chain uses TRBV7-3 with TRBJ2-6, with no clear D. V was pared by 7 bases and J by 0 bases, with 10 bases between. The CDR3 sequence is 15 residues long. CDR1 and CDR2 (germline): SGHTA, FQGTGA.

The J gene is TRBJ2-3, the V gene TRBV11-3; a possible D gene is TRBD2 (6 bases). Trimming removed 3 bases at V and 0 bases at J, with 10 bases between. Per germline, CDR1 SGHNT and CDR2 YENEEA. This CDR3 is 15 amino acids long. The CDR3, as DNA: TGTGCCAGCAGCTTCGGGACTTACAGCACAGATACGCAGTATTTT. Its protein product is CASSFGTYSTDTQYF.

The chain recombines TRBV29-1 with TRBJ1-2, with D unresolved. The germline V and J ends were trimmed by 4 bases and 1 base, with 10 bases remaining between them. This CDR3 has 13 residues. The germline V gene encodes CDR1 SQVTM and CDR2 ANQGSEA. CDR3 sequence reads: CSVGHGSNYGYTF. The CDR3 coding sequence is TGCAGCGTTGGACATGGCAGTAACTATGGCTACACCTTC.

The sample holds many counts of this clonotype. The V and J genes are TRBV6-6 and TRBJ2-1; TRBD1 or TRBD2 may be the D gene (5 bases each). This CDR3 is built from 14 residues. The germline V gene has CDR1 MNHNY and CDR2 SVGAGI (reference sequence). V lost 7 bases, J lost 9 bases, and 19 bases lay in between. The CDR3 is CASTYVKGTGEQFF. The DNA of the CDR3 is TGTGCCAGCACCTACGTTAAGGGGACGGGTGAGCAGTTCTTC.

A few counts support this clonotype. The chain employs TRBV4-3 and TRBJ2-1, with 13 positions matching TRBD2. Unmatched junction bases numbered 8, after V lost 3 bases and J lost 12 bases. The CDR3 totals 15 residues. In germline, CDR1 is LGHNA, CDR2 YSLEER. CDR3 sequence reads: CASSQRRTSGSWQFF. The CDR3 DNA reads TGCGCCAGCAGCCAGAGGAGGACTAGCGGGAGTTGGCAGTTCTTC.

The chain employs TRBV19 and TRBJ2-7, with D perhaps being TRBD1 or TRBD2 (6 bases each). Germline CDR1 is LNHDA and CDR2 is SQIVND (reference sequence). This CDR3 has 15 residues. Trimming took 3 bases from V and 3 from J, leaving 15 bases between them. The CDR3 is CASSIEIGGNYEQYF. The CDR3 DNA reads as TGTGCCAGTAGTATCGAGATAGGGGGGAACTACGAGCAGTACTTC.

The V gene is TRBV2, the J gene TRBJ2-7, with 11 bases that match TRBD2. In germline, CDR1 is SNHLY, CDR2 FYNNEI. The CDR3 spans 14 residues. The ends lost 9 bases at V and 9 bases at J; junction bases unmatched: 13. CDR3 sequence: CASKGLAGASGQYF. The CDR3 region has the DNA TGTGCCAGTAAAGGACTAGCGGGTGCGTCCGGGCAGTACTTC. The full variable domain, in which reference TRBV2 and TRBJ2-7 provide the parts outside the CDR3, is EPEVTQTPSHQVTQMGQEVILRCVPISNHLYFYWYRQILGQKVEFLVSFYNNEISEKSEIFDDQFSVERPDGSNFTLKIRSTKLEDSAMYFCASKGLAGASGQYFGPGTRLTVT.

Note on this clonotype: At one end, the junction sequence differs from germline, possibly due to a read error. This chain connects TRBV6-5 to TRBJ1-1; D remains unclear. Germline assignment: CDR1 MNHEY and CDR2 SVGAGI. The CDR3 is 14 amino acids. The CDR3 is CVSSYAAGATEAFF. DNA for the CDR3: TGTGTCAGCAGTTACGCGGCAGGAGCTACTGAAGCTTTCTTT.

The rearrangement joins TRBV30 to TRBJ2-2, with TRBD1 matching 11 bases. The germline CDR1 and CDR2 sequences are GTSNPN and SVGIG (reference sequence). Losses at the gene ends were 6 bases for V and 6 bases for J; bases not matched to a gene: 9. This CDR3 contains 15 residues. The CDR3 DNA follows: TGTGCCTGTCTACCGGGACAGGGGGTTTCCGGGGAGCTGTTTTTT. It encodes CACLPGQGVSGELFF.

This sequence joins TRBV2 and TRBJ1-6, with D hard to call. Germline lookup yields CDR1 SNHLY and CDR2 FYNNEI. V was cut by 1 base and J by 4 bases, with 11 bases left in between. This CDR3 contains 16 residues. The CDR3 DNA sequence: TGTGCCAGCAGTGAAGGACGGCCTGTATATAATTCACCCCTCCACTTT. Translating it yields CASSEGRPVYNSPLHF.

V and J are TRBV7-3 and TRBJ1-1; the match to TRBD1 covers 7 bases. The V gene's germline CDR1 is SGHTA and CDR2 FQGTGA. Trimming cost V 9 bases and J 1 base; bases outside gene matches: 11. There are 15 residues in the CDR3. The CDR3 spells CASSLTGQKNTEAFF. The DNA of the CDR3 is TGTGCCAGTAGCCTCACGGGACAGAAGAACACTGAAGCTTTCTTT.

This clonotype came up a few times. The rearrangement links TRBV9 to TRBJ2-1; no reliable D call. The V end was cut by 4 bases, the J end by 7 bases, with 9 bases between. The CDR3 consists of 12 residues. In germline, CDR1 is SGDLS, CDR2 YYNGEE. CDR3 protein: CASSTGRNEQFF. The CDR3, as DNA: TGTGCCAGCAGCACTGGACGGAATGAGCAGTTCTTC.

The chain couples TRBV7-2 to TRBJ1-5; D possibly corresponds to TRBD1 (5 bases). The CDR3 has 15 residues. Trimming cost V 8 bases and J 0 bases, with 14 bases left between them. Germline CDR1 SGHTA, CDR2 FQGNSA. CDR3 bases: TGTGCCAGCTCCCGAACGGGGGTTAGCAATCAGCCCCAGCATTTT. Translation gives CASSRTGVSNQPQHF. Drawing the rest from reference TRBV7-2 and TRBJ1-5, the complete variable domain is GAGVSQSPSNKVTEKGKDVELRCDPISGHTALYWYRQSLGQGLEFLIYFQGNSAPDKSGLPSDRFSAERTGGSVSTLTIQRTQQEDSAVYLCASSRTGVSNQPQHFGDGTRLSIL.